The source of this T cell receptor beta chain is a study of blood T cell repertoires in COVID-19. Sequencing used immunoSEQ multiplex PCR; TCRdb keeps in-frame clones, though not all of them. This table has a few hundred thousand clones, 80% to 85% appearing once. CDR1 and CDR2 from the germline V gene are LGHNA and YNFKEQ. This CDR3 comprises 14 residues. Trimming cost V 0 bases and J 6 bases, with 9 bases left between them. Sequencing used PBMCs or T cells enriched from blood (not recorded which). The sequence was collected from a man aged 50 or older who had recovered from COVID-19. This rearrangement joins TRBV4-2 to TRBJ2-1; a weak D match, TRBD1 (5 bases). CDR3 protein: CASSQDRVSNEQFF. The CDR3 coding sequence is TGTGCCAGCAGCCAAGACAGGGTGTCCAATGAGCAGTTCTTC.